The clone carrying this T cell receptor (beta chain) has only one observation. The length of the CDR3 is 14 residues. V gave up 6 bases and J gave up 3 bases, with 12 bases separating them. CDR1 and CDR2 (germline): LNHDA, SQIVND (reference sequence). These data come from a study of blood T cell repertoires in COVID-19. In the study overall: The origin of the acute and convalescent COVID-19 samples was the United States, Italy and Spain.

Here immunoSEQ multiplex PCR was the method, and the copy in TCRdb shows in-frame clones only, minus some. The data show approximately 440,000 clones, 90% seen once. Living in 20 to 30 US areas, the participants were between roughly 18 and 90 years of age. Participant-reported clinical history was the basis for cohort assignment. This receptor was identified in a man in his late teens or twenties who had recovered from COVID-19. The sequenced sample was PBMCs or T cells enriched from blood (not recorded which). The genes are TRBV19 and TRBJ1-5; no reliable D call. The CDR3 is CASSVRRNNQPQHF. As DNA, the CDR3 is TGTGCCAGTAGCGTTAGGAGGAACAATCAGCCCCAGCATTTT.